The rows below give T cell receptor beta chains drawn from one sample of a study of T-cell reconstitution after alpha-beta-depleted transplantation in children. TCRdb processed the PCR reads anew with MiXCR; each CDR3 protein has one entry. The profile shows some 400,000 distinct CDR3 sequences, roughly 22% of them singletons. The input for sequencing was PBMCs from the stem cell graft donor, taken from the stem cell graft. The receptors were sampled from a human donor who donated a stem cell graft to a child with acute myeloid leukemia. Each CDR3 is given with its conserved first and last residue. A D gene is named only where the DNA matches it firmly. Where a row states a size, it is once, few, many or the class of an expanded clone; other rows omit it.

DNA	CDR3	size	V	J	D
TGTGCCAGCAGTGAAGATCAGGGGGCTTCCTACGAGCAGTACTTC	CASSEDQGASYEQYF	many	TRBV2	TRBJ2-7	TRBD1
TGTGCCAGCAAGTTCGGCTCGAACACTGAAGCTTTCTTT	CASKFGSNTEAFF	many	TRBV28	TRBJ1-1	.
TGTGCCAGCAGCAGTACTAGCGGCCACAATGAGCAGTTCTTC	CASSSTSGHNEQFF	many	TRBV7-6	TRBJ2-1	TRBD2
TGCGCCAGCAGCGGACGACAGAGTCTGGGCTACGAGCAGTACTTC	CASSGRQSLGYEQYF	.	TRBV4-1	TRBJ2-7	.
TGCAGTGCCCCACTAGCGGGAGTCTCCGATACGCAGTATTTT	CSAPLAGVSDTQYF	many	TRBV20-1	TRBJ2-3	TRBD2
TGTGCCAGCAGCTTGATCGGGACAGGGACGATTCAGCCCCAGCATTTT	CASSLIGTGTIQPQHF	few	TRBV5-8	TRBJ1-5	TRBD1
TGCAGTGCCAGCCGCCTGAACACTGAAGCTTTCTTT	CSASRLNTEAFF	.	TRBV20-1	TRBJ1-1	.
TGCAGTGCGCATGGGACAGGGACCCTGAACACTGAAGCTTTCTTT	CSAHGTGTLNTEAFF	few	TRBV20-1	TRBJ1-1	TRBD1
TGTGCCAGCAGCCCTTCCCGGGCAGGGAAGAGTCAAGAGACCCAGTACTTC	CASSPSRAGKSQETQYF	few	TRBV7-9	TRBJ2-5	.
TGTGCCAGCAGCGTCGTGGGGGGCTACGAGCAGTACTTC	CASSVVGGYEQYF	few	TRBV6-1	TRBJ2-7	.
TGCAGCTCCCGGGCCGTTAACTCAGCGCAGTATTTT	CSSRAVNSAQYF	.	TRBV29-1	TRBJ2-3	.
TGTGCCAGCAGCGGACAGGACAGGCGAACTTATGGCTACACCTTC	CASSGQDRRTYGYTF	many	TRBV9	TRBJ1-2	TRBD1
TGCAGCGTCGAAGGGGGCCAGAAATACAATGAGCAGTTCTTC	CSVEGGQKYNEQFF	many	TRBV29-1	TRBJ2-1	TRBD1